This TCR beta chain was documented in a study of cytomegalovirus exposure and HLA in healthy donors. Primers for the PCR totalled 60 Vbeta and 13 Jbeta. Profiling relied on immunoSEQ multiplex PCR, and the TCRdb table lists in-frame clones only, not all of them. The sample includes more than 200,000 clones, roughly 80% of them seen just once. V lost 2 bases to trimming and J lost 5 bases, with 7 bases between them. This CDR3 region has 13 residues. Germline CDR1 SEHNR, CDR2 FQNEAQ (reference sequence). The sequenced material came from PBMCs. The clonotype comes from a man aged 35 to 55 in good health and CMV-seronegative. The chain links TRBV7-9 to TRBJ2-1; no definite D call. CDR3 in amino acids: CASSLPLDNEQFF. CDR3 DNA sequence: TGTGCCAGCAGCTTACCCCTAGACAATGAGCAGTTCTTC.